Following are 15 T cell receptor beta chains from one sample sequenced in a study of T cell responses to AZD1222 COVID-19 vaccine. Assay used: immunoSEQ multiplex PCR; TCRdb lists only in-frame clones, some missing. The sample has around 78,000 clones, 90% seen once. Sequenced here: peripheral blood, sampled 28 days after the second AZD1222 dose. The receptors stem from an adult who received the AZD1222 COVID-19 vaccine.

The V and J genes are TRBV5-4 and TRBJ2-6, with D perhaps matching TRBD2 (6 bases). V lost 4 bases and J lost 0, with 23 bases in between. Germline V gives CDR1 SGHNT, CDR2 YYREEE (reference sequence). CDR3 length: 20 residues. CDR3: CASSPTEGTAQSSGANVLTF. CDR3 bases: TGTGCCAGCAGCCCAACCGAGGGGACTGCTCAAAGCTCTGGGGCCAACGTCCTGACTTTC. Combining the CDR3 with reference TRBV5-4 and TRBJ2-6 gives the whole variable domain ETGVTQSPTHLIKTRGQQVTLRCSSQSGHNTVSWYQQALGQGPQFIFQYYREEENGRGNFPPRFSGLQFPNYSSELNVNALELDDSALYLCASSPTEGTAQSSGANVLTFGAGSRLTVL.

About this clone itself: Other nucleotide sequences in the sample specify the same CDR3. The rearrangement links TRBV5-4 to TRBJ2-1; D is possibly TRBD1 (5 bases). Trimming took off 5 bases at V and 3 bases at J, with 9 bases between the two ends. The CDR3 has 13 amino acids. CDR1 and CDR2 (germline): SGHNT, YYREEE (reference sequence). The CDR3 bases are TGTGCCAGCAGATCCGACAGCTACAATGAGCAGTTCTTC. Translated, it gives CASRSDSYNEQFF.

This clone has just one count. The CDR3 reads CASSLEGNTEAFF. The CDR3 coding sequence is TGTGCCAGCAGCTTAGAAGGGAACACTGAAGCTTTCTTT. This chain joins TRBV7-9 and TRBJ1-1, with D unresolved. The CDR3 is made up of 13 amino acids. Trimming cost V 1 base and J 1 base, with 4 bases left between them. CDR1 is SEHNR, CDR2 FQNEAQ, per germline (reference sequence).

J is TRBJ2-5 and V is TRBV5-4, with 9 bases lining up with TRBD1. This CDR3 comprises 14 residues. The V gene's germline CDR1 is SGHNT and CDR2 YYREEE (reference sequence). V trimming: 2 bases; J trimming: 2 bases; junction bases outside the gene matches: 1. Here the CDR3 reads CASSLGQGQETQYF. The CDR3 DNA is TGTGCCAGCAGCTTAGGACAGGGGCAAGAGACCCAGTACTTC. The whole variable domain, filled in from reference TRBV5-4 and TRBJ2-5, reads ETGVTQSPTHLIKTRGQQVTLRCSSQSGHNTVSWYQQALGQGPQFIFQYYREEENGRGNFPPRFSGLQFPNYSSELNVNALELDDSALYLCASSLGQGQETQYFGPGTRLLVL.

The V call is TRBV6-5, the J call TRBJ1-1, with 11 bases matching TRBD1. Germline loops: CDR1 MNHEY, CDR2 SVGAGI. Unmatched junction bases numbered 7, after V lost 2 bases and J lost 11 bases. This CDR3 region has 14 residues. This CDR3 is CASSYARDRGFAFF. The DNA of the CDR3 is TGTGCCAGCAGTTACGCTCGGGACAGGGGGTTTGCTTTCTTT.

The rearrangement joins TRBV9 to TRBJ1-2; maybe TRBD1 (5 bases). Trimming stripped 7 bases from V and 3 bases from J, with 19 bases between. Germline CDR1 is SGDLS and CDR2 is YYNGEE. The CDR3 consists of 15 residues. The CDR3 region has the DNA TGTGCCAGCTCTTCTCTGGGACGTAATGACTATGGCTACACCTTC. Protein sequence: CASSSLGRNDYGYTF. Supplemented by reference TRBV9 and TRBJ1-2, the full variable domain reads DSGVTQTPKHLITATGQRVTLRCSPRSGDLSVYWYQQSLDQGLQFLIQYYNGEERAKGNILERFSAQQFPDLHSELNLSSLELGDSALYFCASSSLGRNDYGYTFGSGTRLTVV.

The V and J genes are TRBV5-1 and TRBJ1-6; D is ambiguous. This CDR3 is 14 amino acids long. The germline V gene has CDR1 SGHRS and CDR2 YFSETQ. With 0 bases removed from V and 5 bases from J, the gap between germline ends came to 6 bases. In DNA, the CDR3 is TGCGCCAGCAGCTTGGGCTACGATAATTCACCCCTCCACTTT. Translating gives CASSLGYDNSPLHF.

CDR3 coding DNA: TGTGCCAGCAGGCCAGGGGGACTCTCGAACTACGAGCAGTACTTC. This gives the protein CASRPGGLSNYEQYF. This rearrangement joins TRBV6-5 to TRBJ2-7; maybe TRBD1 (7 bases). The CDR3 runs to 15 residues. Trimming left V 6 bases short and J 3 bases short, with 18 bases between. CDR1 is MNHEY and CDR2 is SVGAGI in the germline V gene.

The J gene is TRBJ1-2, the V gene TRBV2; 9 bases match TRBD1. The ends lost 11 bases at V and 6 bases at J; junction bases unmatched: 7. CDR1 and CDR2 from the germline V gene are SNHLY and FYNNEI. CDR3 length: 12 residues. CDR3 nucleotides: TGTGCCGGCCGGGACAGGGCTAATGGCTACACCTTC. As protein: CAGRDRANGYTF.

The chain uses TRBV3-1 (or the pseudogene TRBV3-2) and TRBJ1-5; D perhaps matches TRBD1 (5 bases). The V gene lost 1 base and the J gene lost 5 bases, with 15 bases spanning the gap. The germline V gene has CDR1 LGHDT and CDR2 YNNKEL (reference sequence). The CDR3 loop spans 16 amino acids. CDR3 residues: CASSQGWGPKDQPQHF. The CDR3 DNA reads TGTGCCAGCAGCCAAGGTTGGGGCCCTAAGGATCAGCCCCAGCATTTT.

The rearrangement links TRBV19 to TRBJ2-2; D is possibly TRBD2 (6 bases). CDR1 and CDR2 (germline): LNHDA, SQIVND (reference sequence). V was cut by 4 bases and J by 6 bases, with 6 bases left in between. The CDR3 spans 12 residues. The DNA for the CDR3 is TGTGCCAGTAGTAAGCGGGCCGGGGAGCTGTTTTTT. Its translation is CASSKRAGELFF. The variable domain in full, with the rest retrieved from reference TRBV19 and TRBJ2-2, is DGGITQSPKYLFRKEGQNVTLSCEQNLNHDAMYWYRQDPGQGLRLIYYSQIVNDFQKGDIAEGYSVSREKKESFPLTVTSAQKNPTAFYLCASSKRAGELFFGEGSRLTVL.

The chain uses TRBV2 and TRBJ1-6, with TRBD1 matching over 7 bases. From germline, CDR1 is SNHLY and CDR2 FYNNEI. CDR3 size: 14 residues. J lost 11 bases, V lost 7 bases, and 11 bases had no gene match. As DNA, the CDR3 is TGTGCCAGCAATCCTACAGGGGAAAGTACACCCCTCCACTTT. Translated, it gives CASNPTGESTPLHF.

The chain combines TRBV6-5 with TRBJ1-2; 9 bases are shared with TRBD1. Germline CDR1 is MNHEY and CDR2 is SVGAGI. The CDR3 covers 13 residues. Trimming removed 7 bases from V and 8 bases from J; junction bases left unmatched: 8. The CDR3 nucleotides read TGTGCCAGCACACTCAGACAGGGGGACGGCTACACCTTC. Translation gives CASTLRQGDGYTF.

The chain links TRBV2 to TRBJ2-5; 7 nucleotides align to TRBD2. J gave up 5 bases and V 3 bases, and 9 bases lay outside the gene matches. Germline CDR1 and CDR2: SNHLY and FYNNEI. The CDR3 has 15 amino acids. CDR3 nucleotide sequence: TGTGCCAGCAGTGAGAACGGGGGGTCCTGGGAGACCCAGTACTTC. It is translated as CASSENGGSWETQYF. The whole variable domain, filled in from reference TRBV2 and TRBJ2-5, reads EPEVTQTPSHQVTQMGQEVILRCVPISNHLYFYWYRQILGQKVEFLVSFYNNEISEKSEIFDDQFSVERPDGSNFTLKIRSTKLEDSAMYFCASSENGGSWETQYFGPGTRLLVL.

The rearrangement links TRBV29-1 to TRBJ1-2; 9 nucleotides match TRBD1. The CDR3 has 15 residues. V lost 1 base, J lost 6 bases, and 9 bases stayed unmatched. Germline V CDR1 and CDR2: SQVTM, ANQGSEA. The CDR3 sequence is CSVEVSGTGPDGYTF. DNA of the CDR3: TGCAGCGTTGAAGTTTCAGGGACAGGGCCAGATGGCTACACCTTC.